This passage covers 26 T cell receptor beta chains from one sample sequenced in a study of response to subunit inactivated influenza vaccine. TCRdb itself ran the RT-PCR reads through MiXCR, one entry per CDR3 protein. The sample consists of around 480,000 distinct CDR3 sequences, roughly 9.8% of them appearing once. Sequencing was performed on PBMCs from blood, taken 35 to 45 days after vaccination. The receptor source for this set is a man in his forties or fifties who received an inactivated influenza vaccine.

The CDR3 bases are TGCAGTGCTAGAATTCCCTCTGGAAACACCATATATTTT. Its translation: CSARIPSGNTIYF. This chain joins TRBV20-1 and TRBJ1-3; D not certain. CDR1 and CDR2 from the germline V gene are DFQATT and SNEGSKA (reference sequence). Trimming removed 2 bases from V and 0 bases from J, with 5 bases in between. The CDR3 consists of 13 residues.

With respect to this clonotype: Given a much more abundant clone one base away, this may be a read error. This chain's CDR3 is CASSPTLTGTGSNAQFF. The DNA of the CDR3 is TGTGCCAGCAGCCCAACCTTGACCGGGACAGGGAGCAATGCGCAGTTCTTC. The chain combines TRBV7-9 with TRBJ2-1; TRBD1 aligns across 9 bases. From germline, CDR1 is SEHNR and CDR2 FQNEAQ (reference sequence). The CDR3 covers 17 residues.

This clonotype was counted only a few times. The J gene is TRBJ2-2, the V gene TRBV19; 8 nucleotides align to TRBD2. Germline V gene lookup returns CDR1 LNHDA and CDR2 SQIVND (reference sequence). V was clipped by 7 bases and J by 8 bases; unmatched bases: 12. CDR3 size: 15 residues. CDR3 residues: CASTGRGASAGELFF. The CDR3 DNA sequence: TGTGCCAGTACCGGGCGGGGGGCCTCGGCTGGGGAGCTGTTTTTT.

This sequence joins TRBV6-1 and TRBJ2-1; 12 positions match TRBD1. Germline-derived CDR1 and CDR2 are MNHNS and SASEGT. The CDR3 covers 14 residues. V shed 9 bases and J 10 bases; nucleotides not matched to a gene: 10. In nucleotides, the CDR3 is TGTGCCAGTAAACCGGGACAGGGGGCAAACGAGCAGTTCTTC. This sequence encodes CASKPGQGANEQFF.

V is TRBV7-9 and J is TRBJ2-4; D remains ambiguous. The CDR3 runs to 11 residues. Germline lookup yields CDR1 SEHNR and CDR2 FQNEAQ (reference sequence). Between the trimmed V and J ends, which lost 3 bases and 7 bases, there was a span of 4 bases. The CDR3 DNA reads TGTGCCAGCAGCTTCCAGAACATTCAGTACTTC. Its translation is CASSFQNIQYF.

This clonotype has only a few counts. The chain has TRBV7-8 and TRBJ1-3; D is undetermined. The CDR3 contains 16 residues. The V end was cut by 0 bases, the J end by 2 bases, with 11 bases between. Germline lookup yields CDR1 SGHVS and CDR2 FQNEAQ. In DNA form, the CDR3 reads TGTGCCAGCAGCTTAGCTCGGTGGGTTGCTGGAAACACCATATATTTT. It codes for CASSLARWVAGNTIYF.

The DNA for the CDR3 is TGTGCCAGCAGCCAGGGCCGCGAGCAGTTCTTC. Protein product: CASSQGREQFF. The chain has TRBV9 and TRBJ2-1; tentatively, D is TRBD1 (5 bases). CDR1 is SGDLS and CDR2 is YYNGEE in the germline V gene. Trimming pared 4 bases from V and 10 bases from J, leaving 9 bases between. This CDR3 is 11 amino acids long.

This clonotype was detected ten times or more. The rearrangement links TRBV6-5 to TRBJ2-2; unclear D gene. CDR1 and CDR2 from the germline V gene are MNHEY and SVGAGI. The CDR3 loop spans 14 amino acids. Trimming stripped 0 bases from V and 6 bases from J, with 8 bases between. The CDR3 protein is CASSYSIAAGELFF. In DNA form, the CDR3 reads TGTGCCAGCAGTTACTCGATTGCGGCCGGGGAGCTGTTTTTT.

Written as DNA, the CDR3 is TGTGCCAGCAGTTACCGGCCGGGACAGGAGCTCTACGAGCAGTACTTC. It encodes CASSYRPGQELYEQYF. J is TRBJ2-7 and V is TRBV6-5; 8 nucleotides match TRBD1. J gave up 3 bases and V 2 bases, and 9 bases lay outside the gene matches. The CDR3 contains 16 residues. The V gene's germline CDR1 is MNHEY and CDR2 SVGAGI.

This clonotype has only a few counts. This sequence joins TRBV6-8 and TRBJ1-5; D gene unclear. Germline lookup yields CDR1 MNHGY and CDR2 SAAAGT. The CDR3 contains 15 residues. With 6 bases removed from V and 2 bases from J, the gap between germline ends came to 14 bases. CDR3 DNA sequence: TGTGCCAGCAGGTCCCGGGTCGGCGGCAATCAGCCCCAGCATTTT. Its protein product is CASRSRVGGNQPQHF.

In its sample, this clonotype was seen many times. An end of the junction differs from the germline gene, which may be a read error. The chain links TRBV29-1 to TRBJ2-1; 9 bases line up with TRBD2. The CDR3 is 15 residues long. Germline values: CDR1 SQVTM, CDR2 ANQGSEA. CDR3 sequence: CSVEGSGSSYNEQFF. The CDR3 DNA is TGCAGCGTCGAAGGTAGCGGGAGCTCCTACAATGAGCAGTTCTTC.

V is TRBV11-2 and J is TRBJ1-2; D perhaps matches TRBD1 (5 bases). Germline loops: CDR1 SGHAT, CDR2 FQNNGV. This CDR3 is built from 17 residues. V shed 0 bases and J shed 3 bases, with 17 bases lying between them. Here the CDR3 DNA reads TGTGCCAGCAGCTTAGAAATCACAGGCCTTATAGACTATGGCTACACCTTC. Translation gives CASSLEITGLIDYGYTF.

The sample holds many counts of this clonotype. The chain joins TRBV5-1 to TRBJ1-6, with D perhaps TRBD1 (6 bases). V lost 0 bases and J lost 11, with 9 bases in between. CDR3 size: 13 residues. CDR1 and CDR2 (germline): SGHRS, YFSETQ. CDR3 loop: CASSLGNRAPLHF. Here the CDR3 DNA reads TGCGCCAGCAGCTTGGGAAACAGGGCACCCCTCCACTTT.

V and J are TRBV28 and TRBJ2-1, with 9 nucleotides matching TRBD1. Unmatched junction bases numbered 9, after V lost 6 bases and J lost 3 bases. The CDR3 is made up of 16 amino acids. Germline V gene data show CDR1 as MDHEN and CDR2 as SYDVKM. The CDR3 protein is CASSDRGDYIYNEQFF. The CDR3 DNA sequence: TGTGCCAGCAGCGACAGGGGGGATTACATCTACAATGAGCAGTTCTTC.

This chain connects TRBV6-2 or TRBV6-3 to TRBJ2-2; D possibly corresponds to TRBD1 (6 bases). The CDR3 runs 14 residues. Germline V gene sequence: CDR1 MNHEY, CDR2 SVGEGT. The CDR3 DNA sequence: TGTTTCAGCAGTTACAAACACAGGGTTTTGGAGCTGTTTTTT. Its translation is CFSSYKHRVLELFF.

This clonotype has only a few counts. The chain links TRBV7-2 to TRBJ2-7, with TRBD2 as a possible D gene (5 bases). Deletions cut 5 bases from V and 7 bases from J, with 12 bases between. This CDR3 has 12 amino acids. Germline V gene sequence: CDR1 SGHTA, CDR2 FQGNSA. Here the CDR3 DNA reads TGTGCCAGCAGCCTATTAGCGCGGGAGCAGTACTTC. Its translation: CASSLLAREQYF.

This clonotype was observed at least ten times. The chain carries TRBV12-3 or TRBV12-4 and TRBJ2-3; unclear D gene. The CDR3 loop spans 14 amino acids. Trimming left V 3 bases short and J 5 bases short, with 12 bases between. The CDR3 loop is CASSLTSFRDTQYF. In DNA, the CDR3 is TGTGCCAGCAGTTTGACCTCCTTTCGAGATACGCAGTATTTT.

The sample holds a few counts of this clonotype. V usage is TRBV11-2 and J usage is TRBJ2-5, with unresolved D. The CDR3 runs 12 residues. Trimming removed 4 bases from V and 0 bases from J, with 3 bases in between. Germline V lookup: CDR1 SGHAT, CDR2 FQNNGV. This CDR3 reads CASSYYQETQYF. CDR3 coding DNA: TGTGCCAGCAGCTATTACCAAGAGACCCAGTACTTC. The full variable domain, in which reference TRBV11-2 and TRBJ2-5 provide the parts outside the CDR3, is EAGVAQSPRYKIIEKRQSVAFWCNPISGHATLYWYQQILGQGPKLLIQFQNNGVVDDSQLPKDRFSAERLKGVDSTLKIQPAKLEDSAVYLCASSYYQETQYFGPGTRLLVL.

This clonotype was detected ten times or more. V gene TRBV6-2 or TRBV6-3 combines with J gene TRBJ2-5; D remains unclear. The germline V gene encodes CDR1 MNHEY and CDR2 SVGEGT. The V end lost 0 bases, the J end lost 7 bases, and 3 bases lay between the germline ends. The CDR3 has 11 amino acids. CDR3 loop: CASSYSGTQYF. The CDR3 coding sequence is TGTGCCAGCAGTTACTCGGGGACCCAGTACTTC.

The table lists this clonotype with a few counts. The chain employs TRBV20-1 and TRBJ2-3, with D perhaps being TRBD1 or TRBD2 (6 bases each). Per the germline V gene, CDR1 is DFQATT and CDR2 is SNEGSKA (reference sequence). Trimming pared 3 bases from V and 1 base from J, leaving 11 bases between. CDR3 size: 14 residues. CDR3 sequence (DNA): TGCAGTGCTAGCGGGGGCGGGCGCACAGATACGCAGTATTTT. It encodes CSASGGGRTDTQYF.

The chain is built from TRBV12-3 or TRBV12-4 and TRBJ1-2; D possibly corresponds to TRBD1 (6 bases). Deletions cut 6 bases from V and 4 bases from J, with 12 bases between. The CDR3 sequence is 13 residues long. CDR3: CASSRRDIYGYTF. The CDR3 DNA reads TGTGCCAGCAGCCGCCGGGACATCTATGGCTACACCTTC.

This clonotype has only a few counts. The chain combines TRBV27 with TRBJ2-7; 10 bases line up with TRBD1. This CDR3 contains 14 residues. J gave up 3 bases and V 6 bases, and 5 bases lay outside the gene matches. Germline V gives CDR1 MNHEY, CDR2 SMNVEV (reference sequence). The CDR3 DNA sequence: TGTGCCAGCAGACGGACAGGGGGAGGCTACGAGCAGTACTTC. This sequence encodes CASRRTGGGYEQYF.

The chain joins TRBV6-5 to TRBJ1-2, with D unclear. The CDR3 has 13 amino acids. V lost 2 bases and J 7 bases, leaving 11 bases between the germline ends. Germline V gene data show CDR1 as MNHEY and CDR2 as SVGAGI. The CDR3 spells CASSYMKGSGYTF. In DNA, the CDR3 is TGTGCCAGCAGTTACATGAAGGGTAGTGGCTACACCTTC.

This clonotype was picked up a small number of times. The chain is built from TRBV27 and TRBJ2-3; 13 bases are a match to TRBD2. Germline V lookup: CDR1 MNHEY, CDR2 SMNVEV (reference sequence). This CDR3 is 14 amino acids long. V shed 10 bases, J shed 4 bases, and the junction held 5 bases outside the gene matches. The CDR3 bases are TGTGCCACCAGCGGACTAGCGGGAGCAGATACGCAGTATTTT. This translates into CATSGLAGADTQYF.

This clonotype showed up many times. The chain employs TRBV7-2 and TRBJ2-7; possible D gene TRBD1, 5 bases. V lost 0 bases and J lost 5, with 17 bases in between. CDR1 and CDR2 from the germline V gene are SGHTA and FQGNSA. This CDR3 region has 16 residues. CDR3 sequence reads: CASSLARFAGLNEQYF. DNA of the CDR3: TGTGCCAGCAGCTTAGCGAGGTTTGCAGGGTTAAACGAGCAGTACTTC.

V usage is TRBV20-1 and J usage is TRBJ2-7; 10 bases are a match to TRBD1. The germline gives CDR1 DFQATT, CDR2 SNEGSKA (reference sequence). The V and J ends lost 4 bases and 4 bases, in that order; junction bases with no gene match: 4. CDR3 length equals 13 residues. This CDR3 reads CSAIGDRGYEQYF. CDR3 DNA sequence: TGCAGTGCTATAGGGGACAGGGGTTACGAGCAGTACTTC.